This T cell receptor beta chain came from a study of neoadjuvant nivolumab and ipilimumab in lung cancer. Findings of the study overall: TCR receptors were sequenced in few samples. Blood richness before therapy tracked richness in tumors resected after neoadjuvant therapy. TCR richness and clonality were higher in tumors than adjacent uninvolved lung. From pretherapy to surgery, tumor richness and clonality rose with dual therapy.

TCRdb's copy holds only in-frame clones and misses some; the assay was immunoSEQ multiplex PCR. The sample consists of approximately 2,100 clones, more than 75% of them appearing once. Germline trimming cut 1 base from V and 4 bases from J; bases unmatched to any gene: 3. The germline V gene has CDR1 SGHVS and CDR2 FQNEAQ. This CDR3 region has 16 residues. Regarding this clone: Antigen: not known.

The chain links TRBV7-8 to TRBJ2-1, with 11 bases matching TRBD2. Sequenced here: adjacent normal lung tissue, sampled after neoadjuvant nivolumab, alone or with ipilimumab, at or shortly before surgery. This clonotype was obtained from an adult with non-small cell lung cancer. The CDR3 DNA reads TGTGCCAGCAGCTTAGGGGGACTAGCGGATTACAATGAGCAGTTCTTC. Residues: CASSLGGLADYNEQFF.